This passage covers 12 T cell receptor beta chains from one sample sequenced in a study of early T cells in non-severe SARS-CoV-2 infection. TCRdb fed the 5' RACE reads into MiXCR, producing one record per CDR3 protein. The profile shows around 60,000 distinct CDR3 sequences, 20% to 25% of them singletons. Here the sequenced sample was whole blood, taken at baseline. The receptors shown here come from an adult who was a healthcare worker with PCR-confirmed SARS-CoV-2 infection or an uninfected control (not recorded which).

V gene TRBV7-2 combines with J gene TRBJ1-1, with D uncertain. The CDR3 sequence is 12 residues long. The germline V and J ends were trimmed by 5 bases and 7 bases, with 11 bases remaining between them. Germline CDR1 and CDR2: SGHTA and FQGNSA. The CDR3 region has the DNA TGTGCCAGCAGCCTGCCGGCGCGTGAAGCTTTCTTT. Protein product: CASSLPAREAFF.

This sequence joins TRBV2 and TRBJ1-1, with unresolved D. V was shortened by 4 bases and J by 7 bases, with 10 bases between the two germline ends. The CDR3 is 12 amino acids. From germline, CDR1 is SNHLY and CDR2 FYNNEI. This CDR3 is CASSANGGEAFF. CDR3 bases: TGTGCCAGCAGTGCTAACGGAGGTGAAGCTTTCTTT.

CDR3 in amino acids: CAWSVMDNSPLHF. The CDR3, as DNA: TGTGCCTGGAGTGTAATGGATAATTCACCCCTCCACTTT. The rearrangement joins TRBV30 to TRBJ1-6; D remains ambiguous. The CDR3 contains 13 residues. Trimming pared 0 bases from V and 5 bases from J, leaving 5 bases between. Germline loops: CDR1 GTSNPN, CDR2 SVGIG (reference sequence).

This clonotype was seen more than once but under ten times. The chain has TRBV5-1 and TRBJ2-3; D may correspond to TRBD1 or TRBD2 (5 bases each). Germline-derived CDR1 and CDR2 are SGHRS and YFSETQ. This CDR3 region has 13 residues. V was cut by 4 bases and J by 3 bases, with 9 bases left in between. CDR3 protein: CASSRDGTDTQYF. CDR3 coding DNA: TGCGCCAGCAGCCGGGACGGGACAGATACGCAGTATTTT.

The table lists this clonotype with a few counts. In DNA, the CDR3 is TGTGCCAGCAGCGCTGGGAGGAGCTCTGGAAACACCATATATTTT. Residues: CASSAGRSSGNTIYF. The chain carries TRBV11-2 and TRBJ1-3; D is ambiguous. The CDR3 has 15 amino acids. V lost 5 bases and J lost 0, with 11 bases in between. The germline CDR1 and CDR2 sequences are SGHAT and FQNNGV.

This clonotype has a handful of counts. V and J are TRBV4-2 and TRBJ1-5, with D unresolved. Germline-derived CDR1 and CDR2 are LGHNA and YNFKEQ. The CDR3 length is 16 residues. The V end lost 1 base, the J end lost 7 bases, and 17 bases lay between the germline ends. The CDR3 spells CASSQGSGGGRQPQHF. The CDR3 nucleotides are TGTGCCAGCAGCCAAGGTTCAGGCGGCGGGAGACAGCCCCAGCATTTT.

The chain couples TRBV3-1 to TRBJ2-7, with a weak D call TRBD1 (6 bases). Between the trimmed V and J ends, which lost 5 bases and 10 bases, there was a span of 15 bases. This CDR3 comprises 12 residues. The germline gives CDR1 LGHDT, CDR2 YNNKEL (reference sequence). The CDR3 loop reads CASSTSPGTQYF. CDR3 coding DNA: TGTGCCAGCAGCACCTCCCCCGGGACACAGTACTTC.

This chain uses TRBV6-6 with TRBJ2-5; D is possibly TRBD2 (6 bases). The CDR3 is made up of 14 amino acids. Trimming took 3 bases from V and 4 from J, leaving 12 bases between them. Germline values: CDR1 MNHNY, CDR2 SVGAGI (reference sequence). This CDR3 reads CASSYYQGGETQYF. The CDR3 DNA sequence: TGTGCCAGCAGTTATTATCAGGGAGGAGAGACCCAGTACTTC.

This clonotype was counted a few times. The rearrangement links TRBV19 to TRBJ2-5; D gene ambiguous. The CDR3 is 13 residues long. Germline-derived CDR1 and CDR2 are LNHDA and SQIVND (reference sequence). V shed 0 bases and J shed 3 bases, with 5 bases lying between them. The CDR3 loop reads CASSIDSEETQYF. The CDR3, as DNA: TGTGCCAGTAGTATAGATTCGGAAGAGACCCAGTACTTC.

The chain couples TRBV29-1 to TRBJ1-5, with unresolved D. Between the trimmed V and J ends, which lost 4 bases and 4 bases, there was a span of 8 bases. The germline CDR1 and CDR2 sequences are SQVTM and ANQGSEA. This CDR3 region has 12 residues. The CDR3 protein is CSVGSPNQPQHF. The CDR3 DNA reads TGCAGCGTTGGCTCGCCTAATCAGCCCCAGCATTTT.

This clonotype was seen a few times. The rearrangement links TRBV4-1 to TRBJ2-5; D not certain. CDR3 size: 14 residues. Germline CDR1 reads MGHRA; CDR2 reads YSYEKL. V lost 1 base and J 5 bases, leaving 11 bases between the germline ends. The CDR3 sequence is CASSQGALGETQYF. Written as DNA, the CDR3 is TGCGCCAGCAGCCAAGGGGCTCTGGGGGAGACCCAGTACTTC.

The rearrangement joins TRBV20-1 to TRBJ1-1; weak D call: TRBD1 (6 bases). The CDR3 loop spans 12 amino acids. Trimming shortened V by 3 bases and J by 7 bases, and 12 bases separated the two germline ends. From germline, CDR1 is DFQATT and CDR2 SNEGSKA (reference sequence). CDR3 loop: CSASGGGSEAFF. The CDR3 nucleotides read TGCAGTGCTAGCGGGGGGGGCAGTGAAGCTTTCTTT.